Shown below are 22 T cell receptor beta chains from a single sample sequenced in a study of T cell repertoires in cytomegalovirus infection. One entry per CDR3 protein results from TCRdb running MiXCR on the reads. The sample holds hundreds of thousands of distinct CDR3 sequences, around a third seen once. These TCRs' antigens remain unknown. The starting material was cultured CD8+ T cells from PBMCs, obtained from culture after CMV antigen stimulation. The receptors here all came from a human donor in good health (CMV status not recorded). Some clones in this sample may be carry-over from other donors' samples.

This sequence joins TRBV5-1 and TRBJ1-2; weak D call: TRBD1 (5 bases). V lost 4 bases and J 3 bases, leaving 25 bases between the germline ends. Germline lookup yields CDR1 SGHRS and CDR2 YFSETQ. This CDR3 has 18 residues. The CDR3 loop reads CASSPGRGAAATDYGYTF. Written as DNA, the CDR3 is TGCGCCAGCAGCCCGGGACGGGGAGCAGCGGCGACGGACTATGGCTACACCTTC. Full variable domain (rest looked up from reference TRBV5-1 and TRBJ1-2): KAGVTQTPRYLIKTRGQQVTLSCSPISGHRSVSWYQQTPGQGLQFLFEYFSETQRNKGNFPGRFSGRQFSNSRSEMNVSTLELGDSALYLCASSPGRGAAATDYGYTFGSGTRLTVV.

This clonotype was picked up a small number of times. This chain joins TRBV6-5 and TRBJ1-6, with a tentative D call TRBD1 (5 bases). The germline V gene has CDR1 MNHEY and CDR2 SVGAGI. V gave up 0 bases and J gave up 4 bases, with 10 bases separating them. The CDR3 extends over 16 amino acids. As DNA, the CDR3 is TGTGCCAGCAGTTACTCGGCCGGGACTTATAATTCACCCCTCCACTTT. Translating it yields CASSYSAGTYNSPLHF.

This clonotype was observed at least ten times. The chain employs TRBV7-6 and TRBJ2-1; 8 nucleotides line up with TRBD2. The CDR3 length is 14 residues. V was pared by 5 bases and J by 7 bases, with 7 bases of the junction left unmatched. CDR1 is SGHVS, CDR2 FNYEAQ, per germline. The chain's CDR3 is CASSPGLEGNEQFF. The CDR3 DNA is TGTGCCAGCAGCCCGGGACTAGAGGGGAATGAGCAGTTCTTC.

This clonotype was observed many times. The rearrangement links TRBV7-2 to TRBJ2-7; D call uncertain. From germline, CDR1 is SGHTA and CDR2 FQGNSA. The CDR3 extends over 14 amino acids. With 1 base removed from V and 7 bases from J, the gap between germline ends came to 14 bases. CDR3 region: CASSLVETGPEQYV. CDR3 nucleotides: TGTGCCAGCAGCTTAGTTGAGACCGGTCCGGAGCAGTACGTC.

This clonotype was picked up many times. The chain joins TRBV7-9 to TRBJ2-1; 10 nucleotides line up with TRBD2. The CDR3 has 20 residues. Germline V gene sequence: CDR1 SEHNR, CDR2 FQNEAQ (reference sequence). V gave up 5 bases and J gave up 8 bases; unmatched junction bases: 24. The DNA of the CDR3 is TGTGCCAGCAGCCCTAATAAGGGGCCAGCGGGGGGGAGGTCAAGATATGAGCAGTTCTTC. Residues: CASSPNKGPAGGRSRYEQFF. The full variable domain, completed using reference TRBV7-9 and TRBJ2-1, is DTGVSQNPRHKITKRGQNVTFRCDPISEHNRLYWYRQTLGQGPEFLTYFQNEAQLEKSRLLSDRFSAERPKGSFSTLEIQRTEQGDSAMYLCASSPNKGPAGGRSRYEQFFGPGTRLTVL.

This clonotype was detected only a few times. The chain links TRBV10-1 to TRBJ2-2; a possible D gene is TRBD2 (5 bases). Germline assignment: CDR1 WNHNN and CDR2 SYGVQD (reference sequence). V lost 3 bases, J lost 2 bases, and 19 bases lay in between. The CDR3 consists of 18 residues. The CDR3 sequence: CASSEFRLRANNTGELFF. CDR3 sequence (DNA): TGCGCCAGCAGTGAATTCAGACTGCGGGCCAACAACACCGGGGAGCTGTTTTTT.

The sample holds a few counts of this clonotype. The rearrangement links TRBV20-1 to TRBJ1-2, with TRBD1 matching 8 bases. J was trimmed by 3 bases and V by 6 bases; bases with no gene match: 6. CDR1 DFQATT and CDR2 SNEGSKA come from the germline V gene (reference sequence). The CDR3 has 13 residues. The CDR3 protein is CSAPDRGDYGYTF. The CDR3 DNA is TGCAGTGCCCCCGACAGGGGAGACTATGGCTACACCTTC.

This clonotype has only a few counts. The rearrangement links TRBV27 to TRBJ2-3, with 8 positions matching TRBD2. The V gene end was trimmed by 7 bases and the J gene end by 6 bases; junction bases not matched to a gene: 9. The CDR3 consists of 14 residues. Germline lookup yields CDR1 MNHEY and CDR2 SMNVEV (reference sequence). The CDR3, as DNA: TGTGCCAGCATGTTACTAGCGGCTCGCGATACGCAGTATTTT. Translating it yields CASMLLAARDTQYF.

This clonotype occurred a few times. The CDR3 DNA sequence: TGTGCCAGCAGTTACTCGAGTGCAGGGCCCAGCTCTGGAAACACCATATATTTT. It yields the protein CASSYSSAGPSSGNTIYF. The chain employs TRBV6-5 and TRBJ1-3; D perhaps matches TRBD1 (5 bases). This CDR3 has 18 residues. Germline-derived CDR1 and CDR2 are MNHEY and SVGAGI. The germline V and J ends were trimmed by 0 bases and 0 bases, with 15 bases remaining between them.

This clonotype appeared a few times. This chain connects TRBV18 to TRBJ2-7; possible D gene TRBD1, 5 bases. Trimming removed 2 bases from V and 2 bases from J, with 7 bases in between. The CDR3 is 13 residues long. The germline V gene encodes CDR1 KGHSH and CDR2 LQKENI. This CDR3 is CASSPGAAYEQYV. The CDR3 region has the DNA TGTGCCAGCTCACCAGGGGCAGCCTACGAGCAGTACGTC.

This chain joins TRBV7-9 and TRBJ2-7; no firm D call. CDR1 and CDR2 (germline): SEHNR, FQNEAQ (reference sequence). Deletions cut 1 base from V and 5 bases from J, with 6 bases between. The CDR3 extends over 12 amino acids. Here the CDR3 reads CASSLGPDEQYF. In nucleotides, the CDR3 is TGTGCCAGCAGCTTAGGCCCGGACGAGCAGTACTTC.

V usage is TRBV5-4 and J usage is TRBJ1-2; D may be TRBD1 (5 bases). Trimming removed 0 bases from V and 7 bases from J, with 13 bases in between. The CDR3 is 14 amino acids. Germline CDR1 SGHNT, CDR2 YYREEE (reference sequence). The CDR3 reads CASSLGQGAVGYTF. The CDR3 nucleotides are TGTGCCAGCAGCTTGGGACAAGGGGCTGTTGGCTACACCTTC.

J is TRBJ2-7 and V is TRBV7-2; no clear D. Deletions cut 1 base from V and 3 bases from J, with 13 bases between. The CDR3 runs to 15 residues. CDR1 is SGHTA and CDR2 is FQGNSA in the germline V gene. The CDR3 nucleotides are TGTGCCAGCAGCTTAGGGGCCGATAACTTCTACGAGCAGTACTTC. Its protein product is CASSLGADNFYEQYF.

This clonotype has a count of ten or more. V and J are TRBV5-1 and TRBJ2-7; TRBD2 matches at 11 bases. The CDR3 is 14 residues long. Per germline, CDR1 SGHRS and CDR2 YFSETQ. The V gene end was trimmed by 3 bases and the J gene end by 9 bases; junction bases not matched to a gene: 8. CDR3 residues: CASSSGLADSWQYV. CDR3 nucleotide sequence: TGCGCCAGCAGCTCGGGACTAGCGGACAGTTGGCAGTACGTC.

The chain recombines TRBV4-1 with TRBJ2-2, with D maybe TRBD1 (6 bases). V was pared by 7 bases and J by 6 bases, with 12 bases between. The CDR3 contains 13 residues. CDR1 MGHRA and CDR2 YSYEKL come from the germline V gene. The CDR3 is CASTFTGSGELFF. Written as DNA, the CDR3 is TGCGCCAGCACTTTTACAGGGTCCGGGGAGCTGTTTTTT.

J is TRBJ1-6 and V is TRBV27, with TRBD1 matching 8 bases. Germline CDR1 and CDR2: MNHEY and SMNVEV (reference sequence). V trimming: 4 bases; J trimming: 7 bases; junction bases outside the gene matches: 6. This CDR3 spans 15 amino acids. The CDR3 nucleotides read TGTGCCAGCAGTTGGGACAGGTCTCCGAATTCACCCCTCCACTTT. This translates into CASSWDRSPNSPLHF.

Points on this clonotype: Germline and junction disagree at one end, which may indicate a read error. This chain links TRBV7-6 with TRBJ1-3; possibly TRBD1 for D (5 bases). CDR1 is SGHVS, CDR2 FNYEAQ, per germline. This CDR3 contains 17 residues. CDR3 sequence (DNA): TGTGCTAGCAGCCGACTTCCAGGGTTTCGCTCTGGAAACACCATATATTTT. This gives the protein CASSRLPGFRSGNTIYF.

The chain carries TRBV19 and TRBJ2-2; maybe TRBD1 (5 bases). The length of the CDR3 is 14 residues. Trimming left V 9 bases short and J 0 bases short, with 11 bases between. CDR1 LNHDA and CDR2 SQIVND come from the germline V gene (reference sequence). In nucleotides, the CDR3 is TGTGCCAGCAAACAGGTTTCGAACACCGGGGAGCTGTTTTTT. Protein product: CASKQVSNTGELFF.

In its sample, this clonotype was seen a few times. The genes are TRBV6-1 and TRBJ2-1; tentative D call: TRBD2 (5 bases). The CDR3 is made up of 15 amino acids. The V and J ends lost 7 bases and 6 bases respectively, with 19 bases between them. Germline V lookup: CDR1 MNHNS, CDR2 SASEGT. CDR3 loop: CASTLDFSYSNEQFF. The CDR3, as DNA: TGTGCCAGCACCCTGGACTTCTCCTACTCCAATGAGCAGTTCTTC.

The chain is built from TRBV6-1 and TRBJ2-5; D not resolved. The CDR3 is 13 amino acids. Trimming left V 0 bases short and J 7 bases short, with 9 bases between. Germline values: CDR1 MNHNS, CDR2 SASEGT. In nucleotides, the CDR3 is TGTGCCAGCAGTGAAGCCGGTTTCTGGACCCAGTACTTC. Amino acid sequence: CASSEAGFWTQYF.

V is TRBV6-5 and J is TRBJ1-2; possible D gene TRBD1, 5 bases. V lost 4 bases and J 5 bases, leaving 14 bases between the germline ends. CDR1 is MNHEY, CDR2 SVGAGI, per germline. This CDR3 comprises 14 residues. CDR3 DNA: TGTGCCAGCAGTTTACTCTCGACAGTGTATGGCTACACCTTC. Amino acids: CASSLLSTVYGYTF.

J is TRBJ2-7 and V is TRBV14; a weak D match, TRBD2 (6 bases). Per the germline V gene, CDR1 is SGHDN and CDR2 is FVKESK. This CDR3 is 15 amino acids long. The V end was cut by 4 bases, the J end by 3 bases, with 16 bases between. The CDR3 nucleotides read TGTGCCAGCAGCCCAGGAGGGTCGGCTTACTACGAGCAGTACGTC. It translates to CASSPGGSAYYEQYV.